The 25 T cell receptor beta chains given below trace back to one sample, sequenced in a study of T cell clones after liver transplantation (dated by TCRdb to 2018 to 2020). The time point label, read with the paper, signifies: pre-transplant. Libraries were made using the immunoSEQ multiplex PCR assay. As stored in TCRdb, this immuneACCESS dataset retains in-frame rearrangements with V and J assigned. A fraction of the clones does not appear; measured against another copy, unresolved V genes explain less than half of the discrepancy, and the remainder lacks a known reason. The sample table holds approximately 100,000 clones, of which 75% to 85% were seen once. Jointly, the top ten make up roughly 0.9% of the sample. The sample was CD4+ T cells from blood, taken before liver transplant. These TCRs come from a human donor who received a liver transplant.

The chain couples TRBV28 to TRBJ1-1; no firm D call. Germline V gene lookup returns CDR1 MDHEN and CDR2 SYDVKM. The CDR3 has 13 residues. Trimming cost V 2 bases and J 1 base, with 5 bases left between them. Written as DNA, the CDR3 is TGTGCCAGCAGTTTAAGGGAGAACACTGAAGCTTTCTTT. This codes for CASSLRENTEAFF. Supplemented by reference TRBV28 and TRBJ1-1, the full variable domain reads DVKVTQSSRYLVKRTGEKVFLECVQDMDHENMFWYRQDPGLGLRLIYFSYDVKMKEKGDIPEGYSVSREKKERFSLILESASTNQTSMYLCASSLRENTEAFFGQGTRLTVV.

The chain recombines TRBV28 with TRBJ2-1; D not certain. Germline loops: CDR1 MDHEN, CDR2 SYDVKM. This CDR3 contains 16 residues. V lost 2 bases, J lost 8 bases, and 19 bases lay in between. CDR3: CASSLAEWDFMDEQFF. CDR3 DNA: TGTGCCAGCAGTTTAGCGGAGTGGGATTTTATGGATGAGCAGTTCTTC.

The chain links TRBV5-6 to TRBJ2-5; D ambiguous. Germline CDR1 is SGHDT and CDR2 is YYEEEE. The CDR3 runs to 13 residues. The germline V and J ends were trimmed by 4 bases and 4 bases, with 11 bases remaining between them. CDR3 DNA: TGTGCCAGCAGCCCCCGGTTGGGAGAGACCCAGTACTTC. Translated: CASSPRLGETQYF. The full variable domain, with the rest looked up from reference TRBV5-6 and TRBJ2-5, is DAGVTQSPTHLIKTRGQQVTLRCSPKSGHDTVSWYQQALGQGPQFIFQYYEEEERQRGNFPDRFSGHQFPNYSSELNVNALLLGDSALYLCASSPRLGETQYFGPGTRLLVL.

The gene calls are TRBV19 and TRBJ1-1; D unclear. Germline V gene sequence: CDR1 LNHDA, CDR2 SQIVND (reference sequence). There are 16 residues in the CDR3. V lost 4 bases to trimming and J lost 4 bases, with 19 bases between them. The CDR3 DNA follows: TGTGCCAGTAGTACCCTCGTTAAAATAACGGGCACTGAAGCTTTCTTT. Encoded protein: CASSTLVKITGTEAFF.

This clone has a count of ten or more. The chain is built from TRBV11-2 and TRBJ2-7, with D perhaps assigned TRBD1 or TRBD2 (6 bases each). The CDR3 is made up of 12 amino acids. Trimming removed 6 bases at V and 6 bases at J, with 12 bases between. Per germline, CDR1 SGHAT and CDR2 FQNNGV. CDR3 nucleotide sequence: TGTGCCAGCAGATCCCGGGGGCTCGAGCAGTACTTC. Translating it yields CASRSRGLEQYF.

This clone was recorded a few times. The chain is built from TRBV5-1 and TRBJ2-2; no reliable D call. This CDR3 has 13 amino acids. Germline-derived CDR1 and CDR2 are SGHRS and YFSETQ. Trimming left V 4 bases short and J 10 bases short, with 14 bases between. The CDR3: CASSETHPEELFF. The CDR3 DNA follows: TGCGCCAGCAGCGAAACTCATCCCGAGGAGCTGTTTTTT.

V and J are TRBV30 and TRBJ1-2, with TRBD1 matching 7 bases. The CDR3 length is 13 residues. The germline V gene has CDR1 GTSNPN and CDR2 SVGIG (reference sequence). V dropped 1 base and J dropped 5; count of bases not matched to a gene: 4. This CDR3 is CAWSDRGRYGYTF. CDR3 bases: TGTGCCTGGAGTGACAGGGGAAGGTATGGCTACACCTTC.

The J gene is TRBJ1-1, the V gene TRBV10-1; unclear D gene. The germline gives CDR1 WNHNN, CDR2 SYGVQD (reference sequence). CDR3 size: 13 residues. Trimming took off 3 bases at V and 11 bases at J, with 16 bases between the two ends. The CDR3 sequence is CASSDGRFPGAFF. The CDR3 DNA is TGCGCCAGCAGTGATGGCAGATTCCCCGGGGCTTTCTTT.

This clone came up once. The rearrangement uses TRBV5-4 and TRBJ2-2, with D possibly being TRBD1 (6 bases). CDR3 length equals 12 residues. V was pared by 4 bases and J by 8 bases, with 9 bases between. The germline gives CDR1 SGHNT, CDR2 YYREEE (reference sequence). CDR3 nucleotides: TGTGCCAGCAGCCGACAGGAAGGGGAGCTGTTTTTT. Amino acid sequence: CASSRQEGELFF.

The chain couples TRBV30 to TRBJ2-1, with 10 bases lining up with TRBD1. This CDR3 is built from 16 residues. Germline lookup yields CDR1 GTSNPN and CDR2 SVGIG (reference sequence). Germline trimming cut 5 bases from V and 7 bases from J; bases unmatched to any gene: 14. CDR3 coding DNA: TGTGCCTGGTTTTCTCGCCGGGACAGGGGTTTTAATGAGCAGTTCTTC. It yields the protein CAWFSRRDRGFNEQFF.

J is TRBJ2-5 and V is TRBV19; 11 bases fit TRBD2. Per the germline V gene, CDR1 is LNHDA and CDR2 is SQIVND (reference sequence). J was trimmed by 2 bases and V by 6 bases; bases with no gene match: 5. The CDR3 extends over 15 amino acids. The DNA of the CDR3 is TGTGCCAGTAGCACTAGCGGGGGCACTCAAGAGACCCAGTACTTC. The encoded protein is CASSTSGGTQETQYF.

The V and J genes are TRBV15 and TRBJ1-5, with D possibly TRBD1 on 5 matching bases. Germline CDR1 is LNHNV and CDR2 is YYDKDF (reference sequence). V lost 8 bases, J lost 4 bases, and 9 bases lay in between. There are 12 residues in the CDR3. The CDR3 is CATSGRNQPQHF. CDR3 DNA: TGTGCCACCTCAGGGCGGAATCAGCCCCAGCATTTT.

The chain employs TRBV6-5 and TRBJ1-2; a possible D gene is TRBD1 (6 bases). V dropped 6 bases and J dropped 8 bases, with 16 bases sitting between them. This CDR3 is built from 13 residues. The germline gives CDR1 MNHEY, CDR2 SVGAGI. As DNA, the CDR3 is TGTGCCAGCAGAAGGGGGGGGTTGGAAGGCTACACCTTC. The encoded protein is CASRRGGLEGYTF.

V and J are TRBV14 and TRBJ2-2; TRBD1 or TRBD2 may be the D gene (5 bases each). V was cut by 0 bases and J by 1 base, with 18 bases left in between. Germline CDR1 reads SGHDN; CDR2 reads FVKESK. CDR3 length: 19 residues. CDR3 sequence: CASSQEYLMGVGNTGELFF. CDR3 nucleotides: TGTGCCAGCAGCCAAGAATATCTCATGGGGGTCGGGAACACCGGGGAGCTGTTTTTT. The full variable domain, its missing parts supplied by reference TRBV14 and TRBJ2-2, is EAGVTQFPSHSVIEKGQTVTLRCDPISGHDNLYWYRRVMGKEIKFLLHFVKESKQDESGMPNNRFLAERTGGTYSTLKVQPAELEDSGVYFCASSQEYLMGVGNTGELFFGEGSRLTVL.

This clone has just a few counts. This rearrangement joins TRBV19 to TRBJ1-3; 8 bases are a match to TRBD1. Germline lookup yields CDR1 LNHDA and CDR2 SQIVND (reference sequence). The CDR3 is 16 residues long. V was pared by 4 bases and J by 5 bases, with 10 bases of the junction left unmatched. CDR3 sequence reads: CASSTRQGRGRNTIYF. The CDR3, as DNA: TGTGCCAGTAGTACCCGACAGGGGAGGGGAAGAAACACCATATATTTT. The full variable domain, rest sourced from reference TRBV19 and TRBJ1-3, is DGGITQSPKYLFRKEGQNVTLSCEQNLNHDAMYWYRQDPGQGLRLIYYSQIVNDFQKGDIAEGYSVSREKKESFPLTVTSAQKNPTAFYLCASSTRQGRGRNTIYFGEGSWLTVV.

This rearrangement joins TRBV5-1 to TRBJ1-1, with 8 nucleotides matching TRBD1. Germline lookup yields CDR1 SGHRS and CDR2 YFSETQ. The CDR3 contains 14 residues. Germline trimming cut 4 bases from V and 5 bases from J; bases unmatched to any gene: 7. As DNA, the CDR3 is TGCGCCAGCAGCGGTGGACAGGGTTTGACTGAAGCTTTCTTT. This sequence encodes CASSGGQGLTEAFF.

The table lists this clone with a few counts. The chain joins TRBV4-2 to TRBJ1-1; no firm D call. CDR3 length equals 12 residues. Looked up from germline, CDR1 is LGHNA and CDR2 is YNFKEQ. Trimming took 1 base from V and 8 from J, leaving 8 bases between them. CDR3 sequence: CASSQGEREAFF. The CDR3 nucleotides are TGTGCCAGCAGCCAAGGTGAGAGAGAAGCTTTCTTT.

In this sample, this clone turned up once. The genes are TRBV9 and TRBJ1-5; unclear D gene. Trimming stripped 3 bases from V and 1 base from J, with 8 bases between. CDR1 and CDR2 from the germline V gene are SGDLS and YYNGEE. This CDR3 spans 14 amino acids. The CDR3 here is CASSEDTSNQPQHF. CDR3 coding DNA: TGTGCCAGCAGCGAAGACACAAGCAATCAGCCCCAGCATTTT.

V and J are TRBV2 and TRBJ2-3, with D unclear. Trimming cost V 10 bases and J 2 bases, with 13 bases left between them. Germline V CDR1 and CDR2: SNHLY, FYNNEI. The CDR3 is 13 residues long. The CDR3 DNA reads TGTGCCACGTCGGCGATCGTCACAGATACGCAGTATTTT. Protein: CATSAIVTDTQYF.

The chain uses TRBV27 and TRBJ1-1; D is possibly TRBD1 (6 bases). Trimming shortened V by 8 bases and J by 0 bases, and 19 bases separated the two germline ends. CDR3 size: 16 residues. From germline, CDR1 is MNHEY and CDR2 SMNVEV (reference sequence). The CDR3 protein is CASLSQGRSLNTEAFF. In nucleotides, the CDR3 is TGTGCCAGCCTAAGTCAGGGGCGATCGCTGAACACTGAAGCTTTCTTT.

This chain uses TRBV19 with TRBJ1-1; D unresolved. The germline gives CDR1 LNHDA, CDR2 SQIVND (reference sequence). The germline V and J ends were trimmed by 1 base and 0 bases, with 12 bases remaining between them. This CDR3 contains 16 residues. The CDR3 DNA is TGTGCCAGTAGTATAGTACTAACACCCTTGAACACTGAAGCTTTCTTT. It yields the protein CASSIVLTPLNTEAFF.

The rearrangement links TRBV7-2 to TRBJ2-3; 7 bases are a match to TRBD1. The CDR3 runs to 14 residues. Trimming cost V 6 bases and J 1 base; bases outside gene matches: 4. From germline, CDR1 is SGHTA and CDR2 FQGNSA. The chain's CDR3 is CASRRGPGTDTQYF. The CDR3 coding sequence is TGTGCCAGCAGGAGGGGGCCAGGCACAGATACGCAGTATTTT.

V and J are TRBV28 and TRBJ2-2, with 7 positions matching TRBD1. This CDR3 has 14 residues. The junction had 5 bases not matched to a gene; V was cut back by 6 bases and J by 4 bases. From germline, CDR1 is MDHEN and CDR2 SYDVKM. The DNA of the CDR3 is TGTGCCAGCAGGAGACAGGGCCTCACCGGGGAGCTGTTTTTT. As protein: CASRRQGLTGELFF. The full variable domain, in which reference TRBV28 and TRBJ2-2 provide the parts outside the CDR3, is DVKVTQSSRYLVKRTGEKVFLECVQDMDHENMFWYRQDPGLGLRLIYFSYDVKMKEKGDIPEGYSVSREKKERFSLILESASTNQTSMYLCASRRQGLTGELFFGEGSRLTVL.

In its sample, this clone was seen a few times. The chain carries TRBV7-9 and TRBJ2-1; no clear D gene. Germline lookup yields CDR1 SEHNR and CDR2 FQNEAQ (reference sequence). The CDR3 length is 15 residues. Trimming took off 5 bases at V and 0 bases at J, with 11 bases between the two ends. CDR3 coding DNA: TGTGCCAGCAGCATAAGCGCGAGCTCCTACAATGAGCAGTTCTTC. This sequence encodes CASSISASSYNEQFF.

CDR3 DNA sequence: TGTGCCAGAACAAGTGACAGGGCGTATGGCTACACCTTC. As protein: CARTSDRAYGYTF. The gene calls are TRBV2 and TRBJ1-2, with 7 bases matching TRBD1. This CDR3 comprises 13 residues. Per the germline V gene, CDR1 is SNHLY and CDR2 is FYNNEI. V was clipped by 9 bases and J by 5 bases; unmatched bases: 9.